The clone carrying this T cell receptor (beta chain) was picked up a small number of times. Some clones are missing from TCRdb's copy, which holds only in-frame ones; the method was immunoSEQ multiplex PCR. The sample includes about 95,000 clones, around four fifths seen only once; the top ten take 3% to 3.5%. The sample belongs to a study of radiotherapy plus CTLA-4 blockade in lung cancer. V was shortened by 6 bases and J by 4 bases, with 15 bases between the two germline ends. The germline V gene encodes CDR1 KGHSH and CDR2 LQKENI. This CDR3 contains 15 residues. This sample comprised peripheral blood, obtained from a patient treated with radiotherapy plus ipilimumab. This TCR was recovered from a human donor with non-small cell lung cancer who had a partial response to radiotherapy plus ipilimumab. The chain uses TRBV18 and TRBJ1-4; perhaps TRBD1 as D (5 bases). The CDR3 nucleotides read TGTGCCAGCTCCCCCACAGGATCGGATAATGAAAAACTGTTTTTT. Amino acid sequence: CASSPTGSDNEKLFF.